These T cell receptor beta chains were read from a single sample in a study of response to subunit inactivated influenza vaccine. TCRdb analysed the RT-PCR reads with MiXCR anew, one entry per CDR3 protein. The top ten hold 9.5% to 13% of the sample, which has 800,000 to 1,000,000 distinct CDR3 sequences, approximately 21% seen once. The sample here was PBMCs from blood, taken more than 4 days after vaccination. Receptors were obtained from a middle-aged man who received an inactivated influenza vaccine. Both conserved end residues are part of each CDR3. Each record gives: clone size, V gene, D gene, J gene, CDR3 protein, CDR3 DNA. A D gene is named only where the DNA matches it firmly. Only some rows state a clone size, as once, few, many or a class for expanded clones.

many	TRBV5-6	TRBD2	TRBJ2-1	CASSLGLAGGREQFF	TGCGCCAGCAGCTTGGGCCTAGCGGGAGGGCGTGAGCAGTTCTTC
many	TRBV5-1	.	TRBJ1-1	CASSSGTNTEAFF	TGCGCCAGCAGCTCGGGAACGAACACTGAAGCTTTCTTT
.	TRBV12-3/TRBV12-4	.	TRBJ1-5	CASSPGGGFNQPQHF	TGTGCCAGCAGCCCGGGCGGGGGTTTCAATCAGCCCCAGCATTTT
few	TRBV7-9	.	TRBJ2-3	CASSSRTGTATDTQYF	TGTGCCAGCAGCTCTCGCACCGGGACCGCGACAGATACGCAGTATTTT
many	TRBV7-8	TRBD1	TRBJ2-7	CASSFSGQLDEQYF	TGTGCCAGCAGCTTCTCGGGACAGTTGGACGAGCAGTACTTC
.	TRBV30	.	TRBJ1-5	CAWSRGLYSNQPQHF	TGTGCCTGGAGTCGGGGACTCTATAGCAATCAGCCCCAGCATTTT
.	TRBV18	TRBD2	TRBJ2-3	CASSPGLAGVSGTDTQYF	TGTGCCAGCTCACCTGGACTAGCGGGAGTGTCTGGCACAGATACGCAGTATTTT
few	TRBV9	.	TRBJ2-3	CASSPYGGSTDTQYF	TGTGCCAGCAGCCCCTACGGGGGTAGCACAGATACGCAGTATTTT
few	TRBV20-1	TRBD2	TRBJ2-7	CSARERGGASYEQYF	TGCAGTGCTAGAGAACGGGGGGGAGCATCCTACGAGCAGTACTTC
few	TRBV5-1	TRBD1	TRBJ2-4	CASSLTGTGLAKNIQYF	TGCGCCAGCAGCCTAACTGGGACAGGGCTAGCCAAAAACATTCAGTACTTC
.	TRBV27	.	TRBJ2-5	CASSWDRRETQYF	TGTGCCAGCAGTTGGGACCGAAGGGAGACCCAGTACTTC
.	TRBV20-1	.	TRBJ2-7	CSASKHVAYEQYF	TGCAGTGCTAGTAAGCACGTGGCCTACGAGCAGTACTTC
few	TRBV29-1	.	TRBJ2-4	CSAVVGENIQYF	TGCAGCGCTGTTGTTGGAGAAAACATTCAGTACTTC
.	TRBV20-1	.	TRBJ2-3	CSGVWEGTDTQYF	TGCAGTGGTGTGTGGGAGGGCACAGATACGCAGTATTTT
few	TRBV27	TRBD1	TRBJ2-5	CASSSGQNQETQYF	TGTGCCAGCAGTTCGGGACAGAATCAAGAGACCCAGTACTTC
.	TRBV29-1	.	TRBJ1-2	CSVVRARGGYTF	TGCAGCGTTGTTCGGGCCCGCGGTGGCTACACCTTC
few	TRBV20-1	TRBD1	TRBJ1-2	CSARQGGSGYTF	TGCAGTGCTAGACAGGGGGGTAGCGGCTACACCTTC
few	TRBV7-2	TRBD2	TRBJ2-5	CASSLTFRGGSQETQYF	TGTGCCAGCAGCTTAACGTTCCGCGGGGGGTCACAAGAGACCCAGTACTTC
.	TRBV28	.	TRBJ1-2	CASDDFPGPYTF	TGTGCCAGCGACGACTTTCCAGGCCCCTACACCTTC
.	TRBV28	TRBD1	TRBJ2-5	CASSLRGQGSKTQYF	TGTGCCAGCAGCCTCCGAGGACAGGGGTCCAAGACCCAGTACTTC
few	TRBV6-1	TRBD1	TRBJ2-1	CASDRDSSYNEQFF	TGTGCCAGCGACCGGGACAGCTCCTACAATGAGCAGTTCTTC
few	TRBV7-9	TRBD2	TRBJ2-5	CASSRGLAEETQYF	TGTGCCAGCAGCAGGGGACTAGCGGAAGAGACCCAGTACTTC
few	TRBV15	TRBD2	TRBJ2-4	CATSRGLAGGFLAKNIQYF	TGTGCCACCAGCAGGGGACTAGCGGGAGGGTTCCTAGCCAAAAACATTCAGTACTTC
.	TRBV6-5	TRBD1	TRBJ1-6	CASSYSNGQGYNSPLHF	TGTGCCAGCAGTTACTCGAACGGACAGGGCTATAATTCACCCCTCCACTTT
.	TRBV5-1	TRBD2	TRBJ2-1	CASSLAPAGGPNEQFF	TGCGCCAGCAGCTTGGCCCCAGCGGGAGGCCCCAATGAGCAGTTCTTC
few	TRBV24-1	.	TRBJ2-3	CATSDLRRATQYF	TGTGCCACCAGTGATTTGCGCAGGGCAACGCAGTATTTT
.	TRBV28	TRBD1	TRBJ2-1	CASSGGQTYNEQFF	TGTGCCAGCAGTGGGGGACAGACCTACAATGAGCAGTTCTTC
few	TRBV5-1	.	TRBJ2-1	CASSLAGQSNNEQFF	TGCGCCAGCAGCTTGGCTGGACAGTCAAACAATGAGCAGTTCTTC
few	TRBV5-1	TRBD1	TRBJ1-4	CASSFWTGDEKLFF	TGCGCCAGCAGCTTCTGGACAGGCGATGAAAAACTGTTTTTT
few	TRBV5-1	TRBD1	TRBJ2-7	CASSFQDRVSYEQYF	TGCGCCAGCAGCTTTCAGGACAGGGTTTCCTACGAGCAGTACTTC
few	TRBV28	.	TRBJ1-5	CASSLWSGAYSNQPQHF	TGTGCCAGCAGTTTATGGTCAGGAGCATATAGCAATCAGCCCCAGCATTTT
.	TRBV15	TRBD2	TRBJ2-1	CATSPTPGLAGEEFF	TGTGCCACCAGCCCTACCCCGGGACTAGCGGGAGAGGAGTTCTTC
many	TRBV7-9	.	TRBJ2-2	CASSLAVGELFF	TGTGCCAGCAGCTTAGCGGTCGGGGAGCTGTTTTTT
.	TRBV29-1	.	TRBJ1-2	CSVNRAVDGYTF	TGCAGCGTTAACAGGGCTGTGGATGGCTACACCTTC
.	TRBV7-2	.	TRBJ1-1	CASSRSSTEAFF	TGTGCCAGCAGCCGGAGTAGCACTGAAGCTTTCTTT
few	TRBV7-2	.	TRBJ2-7	CASSPARAASSYEQYF	TGTGCCAGCAGCCCCGCCCGGGCTGCGAGCTCCTACGAGCAGTACTTC
.	TRBV20-1	.	TRBJ2-1	CSARETAGRGAYNEQFF	TGCAGTGCTAGGGAAACGGCGGGAAGGGGAGCCTACAATGAGCAGTTCTTC
few	TRBV30	TRBD1	TRBJ1-5	CAWTGTGGNQPQHF	TGTGCCTGGACCGGGACAGGGGGCAATCAGCCCCAGCATTTT
.	TRBV7-6	.	TRBJ2-2	CASSLVSDHSVGELFF	TGTGCCAGCAGCTTAGTTTCGGACCATTCGGTCGGGGAGCTGTTTTTT
few	TRBV4-3	.	TRBJ2-6	CASSQDDRFGANVLTF	TGCGCCAGCAGCCAGGACGACAGGTTTGGGGCCAACGTCCTGACTTTC